Each of the 32 T cell receptor beta chains below was sequenced from the same sample in a study of T cells in Graves' hyperthyroidism and ophthalmopathy. TCR beta CDR3 sequences were amplified from RNA transcripts. The HTBI primer set drove a first-round RT-PCR of the TCR CDR3. Each CDR3 protein gets one entry after TCRdb re-called the multiplex PCR reads with MiXCR. The sample consists of hundreds of thousands of distinct CDR3 sequences, around 14% of them appearing once. The specimen was blood. These receptors all stem from a woman between 25 and 40 years old with Graves' hyperthyroidism.

This clonotype showed up many times. V and J are TRBV12-3 or TRBV12-4 and TRBJ2-2, with TRBD2 identical over 12 bases. Losses at the gene ends were 5 bases for V and 3 bases for J; bases not matched to a gene: 1. This CDR3 is 15 amino acids long. CDR3 residues: CASSRLAGDTGELFF. For the CDR3, the DNA is TGTGCCAGCAGTCGACTAGCGGGAGACACCGGGGAGCTGTTTTTT.

This clonotype was detected ten times or more. DNA for the CDR3: TGTGCCAGCAGCAAGGGGGCTAACTATGGCTACACCTTC. Residues: CASSKGANYGYTF. The chain uses TRBV7-2 and TRBJ1-2, with D perhaps matching TRBD1 (6 bases). This CDR3 contains 13 residues. Germline-derived CDR1 and CDR2 are SGHTA and FQGNSA. The V end lost 5 bases, the J end lost 0 bases, and 7 bases lay between the germline ends. Based on the CDR3 plus reference TRBV7-2 and TRBJ1-2, the full variable domain is GAGVSQSPSNKVTEKGKDVELRCDPISGHTALYWYRQSLGQGLEFLIYFQGNSAPDKSGLPSDRFSAERTGGSVSTLTIQRTQQEDSAVYLCASSKGANYGYTFGSGTRLTVV.

This clonotype was seen at least ten times. The gene calls are TRBV20-1 and TRBJ2-3, with D perhaps TRBD1 (5 bases). The ends were cut back, 5 bases at V and 1 base at J, with 10 bases in the middle. Germline CDR1 and CDR2: DFQATT and SNEGSKA (reference sequence). The CDR3 extends over 13 amino acids. For the CDR3, the DNA is TGCAGTGCTTCGACGACAGGCACAGATACGCAGTATTTT. Residues: CSASTTGTDTQYF.

This clonotype was picked up many times. The J gene is TRBJ2-3, the V gene TRBV11-2, with a possible D match to TRBD1 (5 bases). Germline lookup yields CDR1 SGHAT and CDR2 FQNNGV. Trimming took off 5 bases at V and 6 bases at J, with 18 bases between the two ends. The CDR3 length is 15 residues. DNA for the CDR3: TGTGCCAGCAGCACCCGACAGAGCGATCTGGATACGCAGTATTTT. This gives the protein CASSTRQSDLDTQYF. The full variable domain, completed using reference TRBV11-2 and TRBJ2-3, is EAGVAQSPRYKIIEKRQSVAFWCNPISGHATLYWYQQILGQGPKLLIQFQNNGVVDDSQLPKDRFSAERLKGVDSTLKIQPAKLEDSAVYLCASSTRQSDLDTQYFGPGTRLTVL.

In this sample, this clonotype turned up a few times. A junction boundary mismatches the germline segment, possibly from a read error. The V call is TRBV29-1, the J call TRBJ1-5; D may be TRBD1 (5 bases). The CDR3 has 13 amino acids. The germline V gene has CDR1 SQVTM and CDR2 ANQGSEA. The CDR3 loop is CNVGARTDQPQHF. DNA for the CDR3: TGCAACGTTGGGGCAAGGACCGATCAGCCCCAGCATTTT.

This clonotype was detected ten times or more. V gene TRBV7-2 combines with J gene TRBJ2-3; D perhaps matches TRBD1 (5 bases). Germline V lookup: CDR1 SGHTA, CDR2 FQGNSA. Between the trimmed V and J ends, which lost 2 bases and 0 bases, there was a span of 9 bases. This CDR3 contains 15 residues. CDR3 nucleotide sequence: TGTGCCAGCAGCTTACAGGGCCCTAGCACAGATACGCAGTATTTT. This codes for CASSLQGPSTDTQYF.

The sample holds many counts of this clonotype. This chain connects TRBV5-6 to TRBJ2-1; TRBD1 is a possible D gene (6 bases). Germline CDR1 and CDR2: SGHDT and YYEEEE. CDR3 length: 14 amino acids. Trimming stripped 5 bases from V and 8 bases from J, with 17 bases between. The chain's CDR3 is CASRQGPGVDEQFF. Here the CDR3 DNA reads TGTGCCAGCAGGCAGGGACCAGGGGTGGATGAGCAGTTCTTC.

This clonotype came up many times. V is TRBV7-3 and J is TRBJ2-5, with D unresolved. Trimming cost V 3 bases and J 5 bases, with 13 bases left between them. Looked up from germline, CDR1 is SGHTA and CDR2 is FQGTGA. This CDR3 has 14 residues. Here the CDR3 reads CASSLEPVRETQYF. In DNA, the CDR3 is TGTGCCAGCAGCTTGGAGCCGGTTCGGGAGACCCAGTACTTC.

The V and J genes are TRBV30 and TRBJ2-1, with D tentatively TRBD1 or TRBD2 (5 bases each). Germline V CDR1 and CDR2: GTSNPN, SVGIG (reference sequence). The CDR3 loop spans 13 amino acids. With 7 bases removed from V and 5 bases from J, the gap between germline ends came to 15 bases. CDR3 DNA sequence: TGTGCCTCGTCCAACGGGGCTAACAATGAGCAGTTCTTC. Amino acid sequence: CASSNGANNEQFF. Full variable domain (outside the CDR3, taken from reference TRBV30 and TRBJ2-1): SQTIHQWPATLVQPVGSPLSLECTVEGTSNPNLYWYRQAAGRGLQLLFYSVGIGQISSEVPQNLSASRPQDRQFILSSKKLLLSDSGFYLCASSNGANNEQFFGPGTRLTVL.

Comments on this clonotype: This sequence may be a read error, since a much larger clone differs from it by one base. CDR3 protein: CASRYGRTYEQYF. CDR3 coding DNA: TGTGCCAGCAGATACGGAAGGACCTACGAGCAGTACTTC. The genes are TRBV28 and TRBJ2-7; D gene unclear. V gave up 6 bases and J gave up 2 bases, with 11 bases separating them. The CDR3 covers 13 residues. Germline V gives CDR1 MDHEN, CDR2 SYDVKM.

This clonotype was picked up many times. V is TRBV29-1 and J is TRBJ2-1, with unresolved D. V was cut by 2 bases and J by 4 bases, with 9 bases left in between. The germline CDR1 and CDR2 sequences are SQVTM and ANQGSEA. This CDR3 has 13 amino acids. CDR3 nucleotides: TGCAGCGTTGAAAAGGGCAGTTACAATGAGCAGTTCTTC. This sequence encodes CSVEKGSYNEQFF.

At least ten counts were recorded for this clonotype. This chain connects TRBV28 to TRBJ2-7; 10 nucleotides align to TRBD2. The germline CDR1 and CDR2 sequences are MDHEN and SYDVKM. The CDR3 spans 15 residues. With V trimmed by 3 bases and J by 2 bases, 4 bases remained unmatched. As DNA, the CDR3 is TGTGCCAGCAGTTTTTTCCTAGCGGGAGCCTACGAGCAGTACTTC. It codes for CASSFFLAGAYEQYF.

This clonotype occurred many times. The rearrangement joins TRBV2 to TRBJ2-7; TRBD2 is a possible D gene (5 bases). The CDR3 covers 12 residues. Germline assignment: CDR1 SNHLY and CDR2 FYNNEI. CDR3 sequence: CGGRSEGYEQYF. The CDR3 DNA reads TGTGGCGGCCGGTCAGAGGGCTACGAGCAGTACTTC.

The chain has TRBV19 and TRBJ2-4; D tentatively fits TRBD1 or TRBD2 (5 bases each). This CDR3 is 16 amino acids long. CDR1 LNHDA and CDR2 SQIVND come from the germline V gene (reference sequence). V lost 5 bases and J lost 0, with 14 bases in between. The DNA of the CDR3 is TGTGCCAGTAGTCGGGACCAGCTATTAGCCAAAAACATTCAGTACTTC. Its translation: CASSRDQLLAKNIQYF.

This clonotype was counted many times. This chain joins TRBV3-1 and TRBJ2-1, with D possibly TRBD2 on 5 matching bases. In germline, CDR1 is LGHDT, CDR2 YNNKEL (reference sequence). There are 15 residues in the CDR3. V was shortened by 5 bases and J by 1 base, with 12 bases between the two germline ends. As DNA, the CDR3 is TGTGCCAGCAGCGTAGACGGCGGGTCCTACAATGAGCAGTTCTTC. Translation: CASSVDGGSYNEQFF.

The sample holds many counts of this clonotype. The chain uses TRBV3-1 and TRBJ1-1; TRBD1 is a possible D gene (6 bases). V was shortened by 4 bases and J by 4 bases, with 13 bases between the two germline ends. CDR1 and CDR2 (germline): LGHDT, YNNKEL (reference sequence). The CDR3 spans 14 residues. The CDR3 nucleotides are TGTGCCAGCAGCCGATCCACAGGGAGCACTGAAGCTTTCTTT. Its translation: CASSRSTGSTEAFF.

This clonotype was detected ten times or more. The chain joins TRBV7-8 to TRBJ1-4; D unresolved. Deletions cut 7 bases from V and 2 bases from J, with 14 bases between. Germline V gives CDR1 SGHVS, CDR2 FQNEAQ. The CDR3 is 15 amino acids. CDR3 loop: CASKPISGTNEKLFF. In DNA form, the CDR3 reads TGTGCCAGCAAACCCATCAGCGGGACTAATGAAAAACTGTTTTTT.

The chain is built from TRBV13 and TRBJ1-3; D might be TRBD1 (5 bases). V was cut by 6 bases and J by 0 bases, with 21 bases left in between. This CDR3 contains 18 residues. The germline V gene has CDR1 PRHDT and CDR2 FYEKMQ (reference sequence). The CDR3 DNA reads TGTGCCAGCAGTCAGACAGACCCCGGGATCCACTCTGGAAACACCATATATTTT. It codes for CASSQTDPGIHSGNTIYF.

In its sample, this clonotype was seen many times. The V call is TRBV6-1, the J call TRBJ2-7, with 9 bases lining up with TRBD2. V gave up 6 bases and J gave up 2 bases; unmatched junction bases: 8. The CDR3 totals 15 residues. Germline values: CDR1 MNHNS, CDR2 SASEGT. CDR3 amino acids: CASSPGLASTYEQYF. DNA for the CDR3: TGTGCCAGCAGCCCTGGACTAGCGTCGACCTACGAGCAGTACTTC.

This clonotype was counted a few times. The V and J genes are TRBV6-1 and TRBJ1-4; a weak D match, TRBD1 (6 bases). Germline assignment: CDR1 MNHNS and CDR2 SASEGT. The CDR3 totals 15 residues. Trimming stripped 6 bases from V and 0 bases from J, with 11 bases between. The CDR3 is CASRGGQTTNEKLFF. The CDR3 bases are TGTGCCAGCAGAGGAGGACAGACAACTAATGAAAAACTGTTTTTT.

The sample holds many counts of this clonotype. The chain couples TRBV3-1 to TRBJ2-7, with D possibly matching TRBD2 (5 bases). CDR3 length: 13 residues. Trimming left V 0 bases short and J 8 bases short, with 11 bases between. Germline assignment: CDR1 LGHDT and CDR2 YNNKEL (reference sequence). CDR3 loop: CASSQEGGAKQYF. CDR3 sequence (DNA): TGTGCCAGCAGCCAAGAAGGAGGTGCCAAGCAGTACTTC.

This clonotype has a handful of counts. The gene calls are TRBV11-2 and TRBJ1-3; D gene unclear. The CDR3 contains 15 residues. The ends were cut back, 5 bases at V and 2 bases at J, with 13 bases in the middle. The germline gives CDR1 SGHAT, CDR2 FQNNGV. The CDR3 loop reads CASSTRWAPGNTIYF. The CDR3 DNA reads as TGTGCCAGCAGCACCAGGTGGGCTCCTGGAAACACCATATATTTT.

This clonotype showed up many times. This chain uses TRBV28 with TRBJ1-1; no reliable D call. V was shortened by 5 bases and J by 0 bases, with 16 bases between the two germline ends. Germline V gene lookup returns CDR1 MDHEN and CDR2 SYDVKM. The CDR3 has 16 residues. CDR3 sequence: CASSVRTKIMNTEAFF. CDR3 sequence (DNA): TGTGCCAGCAGTGTACGGACGAAAATCATGAACACTGAAGCTTTCTTT.

This clonotype was picked up many times. The chain recombines TRBV28 with TRBJ2-5, with D maybe TRBD2 (7 bases). The CDR3 extends over 17 amino acids. Germline assignment: CDR1 MDHEN and CDR2 SYDVKM. V was trimmed by 8 bases and J by 5 bases, leaving 27 bases between them. CDR3 amino acids: CASGERGTGGSRETQYF. The CDR3 region has the DNA TGTGCCAGCGGGGAGAGGGGGACGGGAGGATCCAGGGAGACCCAGTACTTC.

There are many counts of this clonotype. The chain has TRBV29-1 and TRBJ2-1; 7 bases match TRBD1. V lost 6 bases, J lost 9 bases, and 17 bases stayed unmatched. In germline, CDR1 is SQVTM, CDR2 ANQGSEA. The CDR3 covers 15 residues. CDR3 DNA sequence: TGCAGCGTCCATCCGGGACAGACCTCTTTGCCTGAGCAGTTCTTC. This sequence encodes CSVHPGQTSLPEQFF.

The chain is built from TRBV10-2 and TRBJ2-3; 7 bases match TRBD1. The length of the CDR3 is 15 residues. Germline loops: CDR1 WSHSY, CDR2 SAAADI. The V and J ends lost 6 bases and 1 base, in that order; junction bases with no gene match: 7. The CDR3 protein is CASSKTGPRTDTQYF. CDR3 sequence (DNA): TGCGCCAGCAGCAAGACAGGGCCCCGCACAGATACGCAGTATTTT.

Only one count was recorded for this clonotype. The chain combines TRBV6-5 with TRBJ2-7; D may be TRBD1 (5 bases). This CDR3 has 15 amino acids. Germline values: CDR1 MNHEY, CDR2 SVGAGI. The ends were cut back, 2 bases at V and 2 bases at J, with 13 bases in the middle. In DNA, the CDR3 is TGTGCCAGCAGTTACCAGGACAATTCGGCCTACGAGCAGTACTTC. Amino acid sequence: CASSYQDNSAYEQYF.

About this clonotype itself: A much larger clone differs by one base, so this may be a read error. The chain employs TRBV10-3 and TRBJ1-5, with D possibly matching TRBD1 (5 bases). The CDR3 has 13 amino acids. Looked up from germline, CDR1 is ENHRY and CDR2 is SYGVKD. Deletions cut 8 bases from V and 9 bases from J, with 17 bases between. This CDR3 is CAISGPGGGPQHF. The CDR3 DNA reads TGTGCCATCTCAGGTCCTGGGGGGGGGCCCCAGCATTTT.

This clonotype was picked up many times. The CDR3 loop is CASSPDVAGAGEQYF. In DNA form, the CDR3 reads TGTGCCAGCAGCCCGGATGTTGCAGGGGCGGGCGAGCAGTACTTC. This sequence joins TRBV7-2 and TRBJ2-7; D perhaps matches TRBD1 (6 bases). The CDR3 has 15 residues. V was shortened by 5 bases and J by 6 bases, with 20 bases between the two germline ends. Germline-derived CDR1 and CDR2 are SGHTA and FQGNSA.

A few counts support this clonotype. The chain is built from TRBV7-2 and TRBJ1-5; D remains ambiguous. CDR3 size: 14 residues. Germline V gene data show CDR1 as SGHTA and CDR2 as FQGNSA. The V end lost 6 bases, the J end lost 3 bases, and 12 bases lay between the germline ends. The CDR3 loop reads CASRLDGVNQPQHF. CDR3 DNA: TGTGCCAGCAGACTAGACGGAGTCAATCAGCCCCAGCATTTT. Filled out from reference TRBV7-2 and TRBJ1-5, the complete variable domain reads GAGVSQSPSNKVTEKGKDVELRCDPISGHTALYWYRQSLGQGLEFLIYFQGNSAPDKSGLPSDRFSAERTGGSVSTLTIQRTQQEDSAVYLCASRLDGVNQPQHFGDGTRLSIL.

On this clonotype: A junction boundary mismatches the germline segment, possibly from a read error. The chain employs TRBV2 and TRBJ1-1; maybe TRBD1 (5 bases). Germline CDR1 reads SNHLY; CDR2 reads FYNNEI. This CDR3 contains 12 residues. CDR3 loop: CASTGTVQFGVF. The CDR3 coding sequence is TGTGCCAGTACCGGGACGGTTCAATTCGGAGTCTTT.

J is TRBJ2-1 and V is TRBV5-6, with D unresolved. The V end lost 4 bases, the J end lost 6 bases, and 11 bases lay between the germline ends. The CDR3 sequence is 13 residues long. Germline CDR1 SGHDT, CDR2 YYEEEE. CDR3 sequence (DNA): TGTGCCAGCAGCGTGGGTCCCGGCAATGAGCAGTTCTTC. Its translation is CASSVGPGNEQFF.